What follows are 9 T cell receptor beta chains derived from one specimen sequenced in a study of blood T cell repertoires in COVID-19. The method was immunoSEQ multiplex PCR; TCRdb's version includes in-frame clones alone and lacks a portion of them. The table records almost 300,000 clones, around 86% of them present only once. Specimen: peripheral blood. Receptors were obtained from a man between 65 and 80 years old with acute or convalescent COVID-19.

The chain carries TRBV5-1 and TRBJ2-5; 8 bases line up with TRBD1. With 2 bases clipped from V and 4 bases from J, the junction kept 10 bases outside the gene matches. CDR3 size: 16 residues. Germline V lookup: CDR1 SGHRS, CDR2 YFSETQ. CDR3 nucleotide sequence: TGCGCCAGCAGCTTACCCCAGGGGGCAGGGGGAGAGACCCAGTACTTC. This encodes CASSLPQGAGGETQYF.

The CDR3 is CASRPGQGGLDEQFF. CDR3 sequence (DNA): TGCGCCAGCAGGCCGGGACAGGGTGGATTGGATGAGCAGTTCTTC. The chain joins TRBV5-1 to TRBJ2-1; 9 bases align to TRBD1. From germline, CDR1 is SGHRS and CDR2 YFSETQ. J lost 8 bases, V lost 5 bases, and 11 bases had no gene match. The CDR3 runs 15 residues.

This chain joins TRBV3-1 (or the pseudogene TRBV3-2) and TRBJ2-7; a weak D match, TRBD1 (5 bases). This CDR3 spans 14 amino acids. From germline, CDR1 is LGHDT and CDR2 YNNKEL (reference sequence). V shed 0 bases and J shed 5 bases, with 11 bases lying between them. The chain's CDR3 is CASSQDSQAHEQYF. CDR3 nucleotide sequence: TGTGCCAGCAGCCAAGATTCACAGGCCCACGAGCAGTACTTC.

The J gene is TRBJ1-4, the V gene TRBV3-1 (or the pseudogene TRBV3-2); 7 nucleotides match TRBD1. There are 15 residues in the CDR3. Trimming removed 6 bases from V and 4 bases from J; junction bases left unmatched: 8. Germline lookup yields CDR1 LGHDT and CDR2 YNNKEL (reference sequence). The CDR3 DNA reads as TGTGCCAGCAGACCTACAGGGGCCGGTAATGAAAAACTGTTTTTT. This encodes CASRPTGAGNEKLFF.

The chain is built from TRBV18 and TRBJ2-7, with a tentative D call TRBD2 (5 bases). V was cut by 5 bases and J by 4 bases, with 12 bases left in between. CDR1 is KGHSH and CDR2 is LQKENI in the germline V gene. This CDR3 region has 13 residues. CDR3 protein: CASSSGPRYEQYF. DNA of the CDR3: TGTGCCAGCTCAAGCGGACCCCGGTACGAGCAGTACTTC.

The chain has TRBV5-6 and TRBJ1-1; 7 bases agree with TRBD1. Germline lookup yields CDR1 SGHDT and CDR2 YYEEEE. V shed 4 bases and J 2 bases; nucleotides not matched to a gene: 11. CDR3 size: 16 residues. The CDR3 nucleotides read TGTGCCAGCAGCGATCCAGGGGGAGGTATAAACACTGAAGCTTTCTTT. Translated: CASSDPGGGINTEAFF.

V is TRBV12-3 or TRBV12-4 and J is TRBJ2-7; D is possibly TRBD2 (6 bases). Deletions cut 7 bases from V and 3 bases from J, with 13 bases between. This CDR3 is 13 amino acids long. The CDR3 is CASNAGGDYEQYF. The CDR3 DNA reads as TGTGCCAGCAATGCCGGGGGAGACTACGAGCAGTACTTC.

The V gene is TRBV7-9, the J gene TRBJ2-7; a weak D match, TRBD1 (6 bases). Trimming stripped 1 base from V and 2 bases from J, with 12 bases between. There are 15 residues in the CDR3. Germline-derived CDR1 and CDR2 are SEHNR and FQNEAQ (reference sequence). Here the CDR3 DNA reads TGTGCCAGCAGCTTAGGGGAGACAGGCCCCTACGAGCAGTACTTC. The encoded protein is CASSLGETGPYEQYF.

The CDR3: CATSESPGLAGSNEQFF. The CDR3 coding sequence is TGTGCCACCAGTGAAAGTCCGGGACTAGCGGGATCCAATGAGCAGTTCTTC. The chain uses TRBV24-1 and TRBJ2-1; 13 positions agree with TRBD2. This CDR3 has 17 amino acids. Germline V gene data show CDR1 as KGHDR and CDR2 as SFDVKD. Trimming took 4 bases from V and 6 from J; bases not matched to a gene: 8.